This TCR beta chain derives from a study of T cells after yellow fever vaccination. MiXCR, applied by TCRdb to the 5' RACE reads, yields one record per CDR3 protein. The sample records more than 350,000 distinct CDR3 sequences, 11% being singletons. The germline V gene has CDR1 LGHDT and CDR2 YNNKEL (reference sequence). This CDR3 is 14 amino acids long. V was shortened by 5 bases and J by 0 bases, with 5 bases between the two germline ends. The clonotype originates from a man aged 18 to 29 who received the YFV17D yellow fever vaccine. This material consisted of PBMCs, taken on the day of the first yellow fever vaccination. The chain recombines TRBV3-1 with TRBJ2-6; D not certain. The CDR3: CASSESSGANVLTF. For the CDR3, the DNA is TGTGCCAGCAGCGAGAGCTCTGGGGCCAACGTCCTGACTTTC.